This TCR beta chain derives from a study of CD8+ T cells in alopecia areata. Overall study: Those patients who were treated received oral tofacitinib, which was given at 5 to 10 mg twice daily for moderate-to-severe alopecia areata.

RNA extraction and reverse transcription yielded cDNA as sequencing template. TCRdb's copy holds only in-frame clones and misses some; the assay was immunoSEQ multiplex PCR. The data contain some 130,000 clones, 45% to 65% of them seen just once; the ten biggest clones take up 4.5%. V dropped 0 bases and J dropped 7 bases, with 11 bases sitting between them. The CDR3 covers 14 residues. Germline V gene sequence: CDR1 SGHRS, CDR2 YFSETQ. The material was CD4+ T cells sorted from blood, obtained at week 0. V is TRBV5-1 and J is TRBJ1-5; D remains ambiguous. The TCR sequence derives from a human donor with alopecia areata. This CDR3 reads CASSLDGQRQPQHF. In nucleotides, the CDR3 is TGCGCCAGCAGCTTGGACGGCCAAAGGCAGCCCCAGCATTTT.